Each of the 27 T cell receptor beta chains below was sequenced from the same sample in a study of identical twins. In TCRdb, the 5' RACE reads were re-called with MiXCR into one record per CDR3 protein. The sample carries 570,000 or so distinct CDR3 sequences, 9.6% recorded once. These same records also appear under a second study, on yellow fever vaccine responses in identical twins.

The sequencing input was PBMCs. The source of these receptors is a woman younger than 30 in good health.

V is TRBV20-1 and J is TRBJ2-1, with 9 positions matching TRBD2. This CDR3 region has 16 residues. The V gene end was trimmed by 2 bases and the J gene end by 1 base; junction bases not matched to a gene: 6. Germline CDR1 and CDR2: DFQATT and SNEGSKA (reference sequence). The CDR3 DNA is TGCAGTGCTAGAACAGCGGGGGGATCTTCCTACAATGAGCAGTTCTTC. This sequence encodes CSARTAGGSSYNEQFF.

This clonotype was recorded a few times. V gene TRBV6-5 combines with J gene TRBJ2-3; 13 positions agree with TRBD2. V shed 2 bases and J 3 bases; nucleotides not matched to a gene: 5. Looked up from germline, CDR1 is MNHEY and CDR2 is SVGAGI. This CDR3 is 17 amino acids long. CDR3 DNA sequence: TGTGCCAGCAGTTACCCCAAGGGACTAGCGGGGACAGATACGCAGTATTTT. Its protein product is CASSYPKGLAGTDTQYF.

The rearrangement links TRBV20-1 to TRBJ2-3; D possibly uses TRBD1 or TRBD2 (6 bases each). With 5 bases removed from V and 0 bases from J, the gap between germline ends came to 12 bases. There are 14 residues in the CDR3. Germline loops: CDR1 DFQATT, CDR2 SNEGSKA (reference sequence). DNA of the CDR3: TGCAGTGCTGCTACAGGGACTAGCACAGATACGCAGTATTTT. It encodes CSAATGTSTDTQYF.

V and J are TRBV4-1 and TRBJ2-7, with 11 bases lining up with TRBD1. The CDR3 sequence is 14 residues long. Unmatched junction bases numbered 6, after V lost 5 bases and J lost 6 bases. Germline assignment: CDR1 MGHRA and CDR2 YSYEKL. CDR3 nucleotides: TGCGCCAGCAGCTCCGGACAGGGGGCTACCGAGCAGTACTTC. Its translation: CASSSGQGATEQYF.

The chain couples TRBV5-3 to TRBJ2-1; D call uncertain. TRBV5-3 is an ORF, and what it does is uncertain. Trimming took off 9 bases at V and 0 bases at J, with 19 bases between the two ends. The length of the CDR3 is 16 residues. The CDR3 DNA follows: TGTGCCATGAGCTTTAGGGCCCTAAGCTCCTACAATGAGCAGTTCTTC. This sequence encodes CAMSFRALSSYNEQFF.

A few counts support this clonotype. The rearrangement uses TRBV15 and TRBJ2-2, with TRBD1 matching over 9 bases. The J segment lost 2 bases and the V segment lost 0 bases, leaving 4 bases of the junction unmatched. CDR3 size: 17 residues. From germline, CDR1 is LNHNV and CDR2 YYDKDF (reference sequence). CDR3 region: CATSREGTGHNTGELFF. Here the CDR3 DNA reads TGTGCCACCAGCAGAGAGGGGACAGGGCACAACACCGGGGAGCTGTTTTTT.

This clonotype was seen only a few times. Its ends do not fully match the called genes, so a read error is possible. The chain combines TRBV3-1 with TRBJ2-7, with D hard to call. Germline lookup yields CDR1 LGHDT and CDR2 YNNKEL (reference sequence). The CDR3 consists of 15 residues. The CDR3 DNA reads TGTGCCAGCAGCCAAGGCGAGACCCTTGCCTACAAGCAGTACTTC. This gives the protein CASSQGETLAYKQYF.

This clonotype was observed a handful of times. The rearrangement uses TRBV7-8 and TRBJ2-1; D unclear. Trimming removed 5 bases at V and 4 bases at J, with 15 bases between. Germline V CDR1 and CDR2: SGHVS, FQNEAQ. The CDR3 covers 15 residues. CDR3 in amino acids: CASSPQIGVYNEQFF. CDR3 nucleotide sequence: TGTGCCAGCAGCCCCCAAATTGGGGTTTACAATGAGCAGTTCTTC.

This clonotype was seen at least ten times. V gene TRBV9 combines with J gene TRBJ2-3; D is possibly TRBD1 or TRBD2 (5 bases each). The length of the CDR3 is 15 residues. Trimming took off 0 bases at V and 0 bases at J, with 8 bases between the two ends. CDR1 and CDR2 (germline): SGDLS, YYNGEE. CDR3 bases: TGTGCCAGCAGCGTAGAGGGGACGAGCACAGATACGCAGTATTTT. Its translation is CASSVEGTSTDTQYF.

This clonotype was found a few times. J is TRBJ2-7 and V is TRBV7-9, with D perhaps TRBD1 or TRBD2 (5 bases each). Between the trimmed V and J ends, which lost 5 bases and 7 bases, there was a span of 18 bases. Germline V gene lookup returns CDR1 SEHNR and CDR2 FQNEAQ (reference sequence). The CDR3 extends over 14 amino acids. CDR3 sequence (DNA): TGTGCCAGCAGCCCAGGCGGGCGGCAGGGAGAGCAGTACTTC. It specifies CASSPGGRQGEQYF.

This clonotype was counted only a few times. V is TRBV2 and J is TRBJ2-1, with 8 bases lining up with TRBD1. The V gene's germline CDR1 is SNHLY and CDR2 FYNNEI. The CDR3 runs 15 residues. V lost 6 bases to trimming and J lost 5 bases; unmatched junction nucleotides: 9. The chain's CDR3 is CASRGRTGYNNEQFF. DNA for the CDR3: TGTGCCAGCAGGGGACGGACAGGGTATAACAATGAGCAGTTCTTC. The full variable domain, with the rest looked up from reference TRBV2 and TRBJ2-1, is EPEVTQTPSHQVTQMGQEVILRCVPISNHLYFYWYRQILGQKVEFLVSFYNNEISEKSEIFDDQFSVERPDGSNFTLKIRSTKLEDSAMYFCASRGRTGYNNEQFFGPGTRLTVL.

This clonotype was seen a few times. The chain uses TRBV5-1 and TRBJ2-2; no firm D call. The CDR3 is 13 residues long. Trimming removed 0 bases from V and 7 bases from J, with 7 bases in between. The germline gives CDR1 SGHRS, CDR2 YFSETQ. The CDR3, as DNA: TGCGCCAGCAGCTTGGATTATAACGGGGAGCTGTTTTTT. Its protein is CASSLDYNGELFF.

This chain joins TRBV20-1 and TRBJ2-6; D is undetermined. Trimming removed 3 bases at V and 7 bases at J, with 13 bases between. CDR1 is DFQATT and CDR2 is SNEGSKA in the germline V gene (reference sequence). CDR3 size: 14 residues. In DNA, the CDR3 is TGCAGTGCTAGTCGTGCCCTCGGCGCCAACGTCCTGACTTTC. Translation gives CSASRALGANVLTF.

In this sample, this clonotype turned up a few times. The CDR3 is CASSPGTGILTYNEQFF. In nucleotides, the CDR3 is TGTGCCAGCTCACCGGGGACAGGGATCCTCACCTACAATGAGCAGTTCTTC. V gene TRBV18 combines with J gene TRBJ2-1; TRBD1 aligns across 9 bases. J was trimmed by 2 bases and V by 3 bases; bases with no gene match: 8. From germline, CDR1 is KGHSH and CDR2 LQKENI. The CDR3 sequence is 17 residues long.

Here the CDR3 reads CASSLVPGTNYGYTF. The CDR3 bases are TGTGCCAGCAGCTTAGTCCCGGGTACTAACTATGGCTACACCTTC. The chain employs TRBV11-2 and TRBJ1-2, with unresolved D. Per germline, CDR1 SGHAT and CDR2 FQNNGV. This CDR3 spans 15 amino acids. The V gene lost 1 base and the J gene lost 0 bases, with 9 bases spanning the gap.

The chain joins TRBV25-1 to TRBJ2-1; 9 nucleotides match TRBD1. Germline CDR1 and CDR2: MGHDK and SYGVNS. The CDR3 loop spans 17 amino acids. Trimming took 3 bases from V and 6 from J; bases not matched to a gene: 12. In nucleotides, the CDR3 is TGTGCCAGCAGTGATTCCGACCGGGACAGGGCGGTCAATGAGCAGTTCTTC. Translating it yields CASSDSDRDRAVNEQFF.

DNA of the CDR3: TGTGCCAGCAGTTGGGACACCGAGAACACTGAAGCTTTCTTT. As protein: CASSWDTENTEAFF. This chain joins TRBV12-3 or TRBV12-4 and TRBJ1-1; D might be TRBD1 (6 bases). V was cut by 4 bases and J by 1 base, with 10 bases left in between. This CDR3 contains 14 residues.

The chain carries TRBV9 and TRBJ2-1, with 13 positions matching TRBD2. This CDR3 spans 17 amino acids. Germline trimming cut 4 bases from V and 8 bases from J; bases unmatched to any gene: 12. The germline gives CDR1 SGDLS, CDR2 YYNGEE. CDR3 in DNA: TGTGCCAGCAGCTTACGGACTAGCGGGGGTCTAGTCGATGAGCAGTTCTTC. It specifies CASSLRTSGGLVDEQFF.

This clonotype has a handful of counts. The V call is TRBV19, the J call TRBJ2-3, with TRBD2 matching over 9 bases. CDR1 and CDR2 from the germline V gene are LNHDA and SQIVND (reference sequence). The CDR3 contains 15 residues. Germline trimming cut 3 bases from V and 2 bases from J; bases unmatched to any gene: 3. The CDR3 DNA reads TGTGCCAGTAGTATCGGCGGGGGGGCCACAGATACGCAGTATTTT. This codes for CASSIGGGATDTQYF.

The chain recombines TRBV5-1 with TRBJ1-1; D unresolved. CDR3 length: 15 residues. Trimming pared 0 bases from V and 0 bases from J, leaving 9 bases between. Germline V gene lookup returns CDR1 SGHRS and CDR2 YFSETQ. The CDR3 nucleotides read TGCGCCAGCAGCTTGGAAGGGATAATGAACACTGAAGCTTTCTTT. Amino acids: CASSLEGIMNTEAFF.

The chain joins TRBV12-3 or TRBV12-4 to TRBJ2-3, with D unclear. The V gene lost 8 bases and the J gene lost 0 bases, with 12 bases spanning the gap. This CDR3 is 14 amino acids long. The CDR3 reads CASREGISTDTQYF. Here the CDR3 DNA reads TGTGCCAGCCGAGAAGGGATAAGCACAGATACGCAGTATTTT.

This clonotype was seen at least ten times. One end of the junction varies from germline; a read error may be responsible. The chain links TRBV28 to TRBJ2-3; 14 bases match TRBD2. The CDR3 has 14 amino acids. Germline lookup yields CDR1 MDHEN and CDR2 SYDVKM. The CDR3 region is CASSSALGTSGSPF. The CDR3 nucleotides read TGTGCCAGCAGTTCCGCTCTGGGGACTAGCGGGAGCCCTTTT.

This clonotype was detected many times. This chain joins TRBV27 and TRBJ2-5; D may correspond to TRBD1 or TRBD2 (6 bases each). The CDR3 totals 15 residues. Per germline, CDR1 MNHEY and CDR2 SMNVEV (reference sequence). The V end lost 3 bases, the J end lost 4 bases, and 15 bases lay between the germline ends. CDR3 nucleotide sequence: TGTGCCAGCAGTTTCTCGGGGGCGCGGGGAGAGACCCAGTACTTC. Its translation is CASSFSGARGETQYF.

CDR3 sequence: CASSFPLDRAYEQYF. The CDR3 DNA reads TGTGCCAGCAGCTTCCCCTTGGACAGGGCCTACGAGCAGTACTTC. The V and J genes are TRBV7-9 and TRBJ2-7; TRBD1 aligns across 8 bases. The V segment lost 3 bases and the J segment 2 bases; nucleotides outside the gene matches: 6. The CDR3 consists of 15 residues. Germline V gene lookup returns CDR1 SEHNR and CDR2 FQNEAQ (reference sequence).

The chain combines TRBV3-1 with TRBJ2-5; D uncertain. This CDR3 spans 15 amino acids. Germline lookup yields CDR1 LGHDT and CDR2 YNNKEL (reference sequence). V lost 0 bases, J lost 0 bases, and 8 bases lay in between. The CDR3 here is CASSQDLLYQETQYF. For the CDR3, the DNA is TGTGCCAGCAGCCAAGATCTCCTGTACCAAGAGACCCAGTACTTC.

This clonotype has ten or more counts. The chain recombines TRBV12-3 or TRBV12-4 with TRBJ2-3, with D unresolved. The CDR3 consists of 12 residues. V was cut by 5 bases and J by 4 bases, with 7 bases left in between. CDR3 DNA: TGTGCCAGCAGTCTTCAGTCAGATACGCAGTATTTT. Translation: CASSLQSDTQYF.

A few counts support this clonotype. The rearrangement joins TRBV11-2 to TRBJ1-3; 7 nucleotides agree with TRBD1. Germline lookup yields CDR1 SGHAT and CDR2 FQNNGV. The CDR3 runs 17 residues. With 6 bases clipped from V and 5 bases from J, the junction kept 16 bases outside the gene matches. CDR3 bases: TGTGCCAGCAGGCCCACTAACAGGGGCCTAACTCGAAACACCATATATTTT. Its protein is CASRPTNRGLTRNTIYF.